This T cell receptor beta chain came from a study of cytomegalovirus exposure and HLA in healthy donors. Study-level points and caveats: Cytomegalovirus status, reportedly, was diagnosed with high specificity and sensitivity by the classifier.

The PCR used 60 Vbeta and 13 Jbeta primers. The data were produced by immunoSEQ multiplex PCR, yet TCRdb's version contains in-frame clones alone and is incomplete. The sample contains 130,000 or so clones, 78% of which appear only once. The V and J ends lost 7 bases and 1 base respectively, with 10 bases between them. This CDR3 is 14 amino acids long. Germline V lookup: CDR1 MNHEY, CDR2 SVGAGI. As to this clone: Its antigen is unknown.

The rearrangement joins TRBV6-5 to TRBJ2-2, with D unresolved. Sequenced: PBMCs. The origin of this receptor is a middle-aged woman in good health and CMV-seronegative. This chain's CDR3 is CASTAQVNTGELFF. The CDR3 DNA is TGTGCCAGCACCGCCCAGGTGAACACCGGGGAGCTGTTTTTT.